The present T cell receptor (beta chain) was sequenced within a study of blood T cell repertoires in COVID-19. Study at large: COVID-19 samples from acute and convalescent phases originated in the United States, Italy and Spain. From T cells, B-cell-depleted T cells, or PBMCs came the material, which was cDNA or gDNA.

The authors' processing: Quantification of nucleated cells was approximated via reference gene primer amplification. Profiled with immunoSEQ multiplex PCR; TCRdb holds only in-frame clones, not every one. The V and J calls and clone size come from that table; D and trimming were worked out from the DNA. This sample has 110,000 to 150,000 clones, with roughly 88% found just once. CDR1 SGHTA and CDR2 FQGNSA come from the germline V gene. The V and J ends lost 5 bases and 8 bases, in that order; junction bases with no gene match: 5. The CDR3 covers 12 residues. The sequenced material came from peripheral blood. This chain connects TRBV7-2 to TRBJ1-1; 7 nucleotides align to TRBD1. The sequence came from a man aged 55 to 69 with active or convalescent COVID-19. The CDR3 loop reads CASSLRGQEAFF. CDR3 sequence (DNA): TGTGCCAGCAGCCTAAGGGGACAGGAAGCTTTCTTT. The entire variable domain, with the rest obtained from reference TRBV7-2 and TRBJ1-1, is as follows: GAGVSQSPSNKVTEKGKDVELRCDPISGHTALYWYRQSLGQGLEFLIYFQGNSAPDKSGLPSDRFSAERTGGSVSTLTIQRTQQEDSAVYLCASSLRGQEAFFGQGTRLTVV.